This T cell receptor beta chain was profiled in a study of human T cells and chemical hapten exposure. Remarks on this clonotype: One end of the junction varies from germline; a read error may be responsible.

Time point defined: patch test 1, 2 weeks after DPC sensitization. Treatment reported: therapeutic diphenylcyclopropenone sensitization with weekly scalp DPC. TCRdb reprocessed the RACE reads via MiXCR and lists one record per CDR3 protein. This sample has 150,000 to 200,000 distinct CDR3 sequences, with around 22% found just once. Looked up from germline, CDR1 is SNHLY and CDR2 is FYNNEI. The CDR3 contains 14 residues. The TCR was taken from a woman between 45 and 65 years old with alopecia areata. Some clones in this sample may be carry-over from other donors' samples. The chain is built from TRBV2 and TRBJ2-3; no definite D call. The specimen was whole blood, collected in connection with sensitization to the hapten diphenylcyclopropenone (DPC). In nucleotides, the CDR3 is TGTGTCAGCCGTAGCTGGGCTAGCACAGATACGCAGTATTTT. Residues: CVSRSWASTDTQYF. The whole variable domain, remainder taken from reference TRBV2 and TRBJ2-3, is EPEVTQTPSHQVTQMGQEVILRCVPISNHLYFYWYRQILGQKVEFLVSFYNNEISEKSEIFDDQFSVERPDGSNFTLKIRSTKLEDSAMYFCVSRSWASTDTQYFGPGTRLTVL.